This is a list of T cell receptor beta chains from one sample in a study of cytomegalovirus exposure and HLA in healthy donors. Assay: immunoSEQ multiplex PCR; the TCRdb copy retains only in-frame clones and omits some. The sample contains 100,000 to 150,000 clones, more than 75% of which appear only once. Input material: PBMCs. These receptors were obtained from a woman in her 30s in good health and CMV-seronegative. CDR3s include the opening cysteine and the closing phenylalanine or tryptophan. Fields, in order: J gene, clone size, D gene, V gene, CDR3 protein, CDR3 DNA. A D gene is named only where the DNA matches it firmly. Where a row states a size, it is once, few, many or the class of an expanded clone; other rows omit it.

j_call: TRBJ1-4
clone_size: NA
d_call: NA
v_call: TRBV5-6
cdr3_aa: CASRPWEANEKLFF
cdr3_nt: TGTGCCAGCCGACCGTGGGAGGCTAATGAAAAACTGTTTTTT

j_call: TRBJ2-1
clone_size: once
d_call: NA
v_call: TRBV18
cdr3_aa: CASSPGGARNEQFF
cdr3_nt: TGTGCCAGCTCACCTGGGGGGGCGAGGAATGAGCAGTTCTTC

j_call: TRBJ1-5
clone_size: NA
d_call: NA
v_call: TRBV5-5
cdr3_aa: CASSSRGDYSNQPQHF
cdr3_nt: TGTGCCAGCAGCTCCAGAGGAGATTATAGCAATCAGCCCCAGCATTTT

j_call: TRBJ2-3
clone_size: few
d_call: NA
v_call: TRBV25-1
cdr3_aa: CASSRRDPSTDTQYF
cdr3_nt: TGTGCCAGCAGTCGGAGGGATCCCTCCACAGATACGCAGTATTTT

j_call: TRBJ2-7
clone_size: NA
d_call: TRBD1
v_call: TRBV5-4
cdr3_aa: CASSSDREAYEQYF
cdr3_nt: TGTGCCAGCAGCTCGGACAGGGAAGCCTACGAGCAGTACTTC

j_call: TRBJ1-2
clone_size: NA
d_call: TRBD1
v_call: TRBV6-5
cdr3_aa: CASSYLGQPGGYTF
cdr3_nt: TGTGCCAGCAGTTACCTGGGACAGCCGGGGGGCTACACCTTC

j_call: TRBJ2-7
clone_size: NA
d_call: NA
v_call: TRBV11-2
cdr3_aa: CASSLGIWGREQYF
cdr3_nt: TGTGCCAGCAGCTTAGGGATTTGGGGGCGGGAGCAGTACTTC

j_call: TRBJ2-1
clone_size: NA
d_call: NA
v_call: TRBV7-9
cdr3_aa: CASSSTPYNEQFF
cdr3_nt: TGTGCCAGCAGCTCGACACCCTACAATGAGCAGTTCTTC

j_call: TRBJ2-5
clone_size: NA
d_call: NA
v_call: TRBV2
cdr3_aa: CASRLIQETQYF
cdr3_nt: TGTGCCAGCAGACTAATTCAAGAGACCCAGTACTTC

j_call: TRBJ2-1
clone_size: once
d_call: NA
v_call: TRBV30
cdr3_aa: CAWLPTLRGEQFF
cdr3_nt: TGTGCCTGGTTGCCCACTTTGAGGGGGGAGCAGTTCTTC

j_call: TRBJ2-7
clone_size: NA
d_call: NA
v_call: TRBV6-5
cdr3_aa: CASGPIGYEQYF
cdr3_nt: TGTGCCAGCGGTCCTATTGGCTACGAGCAGTACTTC

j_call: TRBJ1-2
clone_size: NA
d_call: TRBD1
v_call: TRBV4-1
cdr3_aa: CASSLLQGLDYGYTF
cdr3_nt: TGCGCCAGCAGCCTATTACAGGGGCTCGACTATGGCTACACCTTC

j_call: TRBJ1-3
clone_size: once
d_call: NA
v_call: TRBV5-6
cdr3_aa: CASSLTGTGNTIYF
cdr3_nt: TGTGCCAGCAGCTTGACAGGGACAGGAAACACCATATATTTT

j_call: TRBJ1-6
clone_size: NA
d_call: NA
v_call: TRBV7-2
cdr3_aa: CASSGLIIPMNSPLHF
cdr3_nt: TGTGCCAGCAGCGGGCTGATTATCCCCATGAATTCACCCCTCCACTTT

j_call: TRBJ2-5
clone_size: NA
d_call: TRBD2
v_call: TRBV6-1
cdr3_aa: CASSETSGRETQYF
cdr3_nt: TGTGCCAGCAGTGAAACTAGCGGGAGAGAGACCCAGTACTTC

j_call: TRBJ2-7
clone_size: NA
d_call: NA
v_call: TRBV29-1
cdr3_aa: CSVETGRQQYF
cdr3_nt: TGCAGCGTGGAGACAGGGAGGCAGCAGTACTTC

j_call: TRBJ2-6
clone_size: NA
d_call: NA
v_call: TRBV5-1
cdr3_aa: CASSLEWAGIRTGANVLTF
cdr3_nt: TGCGCCAGCAGCTTGGAGTGGGCAGGGATTCGGACTGGGGCCAACGTCCTGACTTTC